Below, 9 T cell receptor beta chains from the same sample are listed, as sequenced in a study of long-term antiretroviral therapy in people with HIV (dated by TCRdb to 2022 to 2024). The immunoSEQ hsTCRB v3.0 assay was used at survey level resolution to sequence the TRB variable region. TCRdb took this table from immuneACCESS and kept in-frame rearrangements with V and J called. Such tables lack part of the clones; where checked against another copy, unresolved V genes explain under half of the gap, and the rest is unexplained. The sample yields some 24,000 clones; roughly 79% were counted once. Of the sample, about a sixth falls within the top ten clones. Material: unsorted PBMCs, obtained at the start of antiretroviral therapy, before treatment. The receptor set was obtained from a woman between 18 and 29 years old with HIV.

The V gene is TRBV28, the J gene TRBJ1-3; no reliable D call. The V gene's germline CDR1 is MDHEN and CDR2 SYDVKM. V lost 3 bases and J lost 0, with 9 bases in between. The CDR3 spans 15 residues. The chain's CDR3 is CASSLGFSSGNTIYF. The CDR3 region has the DNA TGTGCCAGCAGTTTGGGATTCAGCTCTGGAAACACCATATATTTT.

V and J are TRBV7-9 and TRBJ2-1; no reliable D call. This CDR3 region has 12 residues. Trimming took 5 bases from V and 13 from J, leaving 15 bases between them. Germline V gives CDR1 SEHNR, CDR2 FQNEAQ (reference sequence). CDR3 protein: CASSPPSGRQFF. CDR3 nucleotides: TGTGCCAGCAGCCCTCCTTCCGGACGTCAGTTCTTC.

The rearrangement joins TRBV7-9 to TRBJ1-5; no reliable D call. The CDR3 loop spans 14 amino acids. Trimming pared 1 base from V and 0 bases from J, leaving 4 bases between. Germline V gene sequence: CDR1 SEHNR, CDR2 FQNEAQ (reference sequence). CDR3 region: CASSLDNSNQPQHF. For the CDR3, the DNA is TGTGCCAGCAGCTTAGATAATAGCAATCAGCCCCAGCATTTT.

The chain recombines TRBV18 with TRBJ1-3; D is unclear. Germline loops: CDR1 KGHSH, CDR2 LQKENI. Between the trimmed V and J ends, which lost 1 base and 0 bases, there was a span of 10 bases. This CDR3 is built from 16 residues. The DNA of the CDR3 is TGTGCCAGCTCACCACTGGCACAGCTCTCTGGAAACACCATATATTTT. The encoded protein is CASSPLAQLSGNTIYF.

V is TRBV13 and J is TRBJ1-1, with D unclear. Trimming pared 8 bases from V and 3 bases from J, leaving 13 bases between. The CDR3 has 13 amino acids. Germline assignment: CDR1 PRHDT and CDR2 FYEKMQ (reference sequence). The CDR3 DNA reads as TGTGCCAGCGAGGGCAGGCCCTACACTGAAGCTTTCTTT. Translated: CASEGRPYTEAFF.

Here the CDR3 DNA reads TGTGCCAGCAGCCCAGGGAGGGACATAATCACTAATGAAAAACTGTTTTTT. This codes for CASSPGRDIITNEKLFF. The rearrangement uses TRBV7-9 and TRBJ1-4, with a possible D match to TRBD1 (6 bases). With 5 bases removed from V and 2 bases from J, the gap between germline ends came to 18 bases. Germline V CDR1 and CDR2: SEHNR, FQNEAQ (reference sequence). The length of the CDR3 is 17 residues.

The chain uses TRBV4-3 and TRBJ2-2; D unresolved. This CDR3 has 14 amino acids. Germline-derived CDR1 and CDR2 are LGHNA and YSLEER. Trimming pared 1 base from V and 6 bases from J, leaving 9 bases between. The CDR3 bases are TGCGCCAGCAGCCAAGTAAGGTCACCCGGGGAGCTGTTTTTT. Encoded protein: CASSQVRSPGELFF.

The rearrangement uses TRBV30 and TRBJ1-1; D might be TRBD1 (5 bases). CDR3 length: 12 amino acids. V was trimmed by 4 bases and J by 5 bases, leaving 11 bases between them. CDR1 and CDR2 from the germline V gene are GTSNPN and SVGIG (reference sequence). The CDR3 reads CAWKRGSTEAFF. The CDR3 DNA is TGTGCCTGGAAGAGGGGATCTACTGAAGCTTTCTTT.

The V call is TRBV6-1, the J call TRBJ1-2; D may be TRBD1 (5 bases). Trimming removed 2 bases from V and 4 bases from J, with 17 bases in between. Per germline, CDR1 MNHNS and CDR2 SASEGT. The CDR3 runs to 16 residues. The CDR3, as DNA: TGTGCCAGCAGTGAATGGGGCCAGGGAGGTACCTATGGCTACACCTTC. It encodes CASSEWGQGGTYGYTF.